This T cell receptor (beta chain) was captured in a study of blood T cell repertoires in COVID-19. TCRdb's table, derived via immunoSEQ multiplex PCR, lists solely in-frame clones and lacks some. Of around 200,000 clones in the sample, approximately 79% were seen once. Trimming removed 2 bases from V and 2 bases from J, with 7 bases in between. The germline V gene has CDR1 MNHEY and CDR2 SMNVEV (reference sequence). The CDR3 covers 13 residues. The specimen sequenced was peripheral blood. The V gene is TRBV27, the J gene TRBJ2-7; TRBD2 is a possible D gene (5 bases). The source of this sequence is a man aged 50-60 years who had recovered from COVID-19. The DNA for the CDR3 is TGTGCCAGCAGTTTAGGGAGAGCCTACGAGCAGTACTTC. Amino acid sequence: CASSLGRAYEQYF.